The text below deals with one TCR beta chain. This CDR3 is 13 amino acids long. V gave up 6 bases and J gave up 7 bases, with 13 bases separating them. These data belong to a study of blood T cell repertoires in COVID-19. Across the study: Researchers got acute and convalescent COVID-19 samples from the United States, Italy and Spain.

Original processing methods: Reference gene primer amplification in the assay estimated nucleated cell counts. The repertoire was sequenced with immunoSEQ multiplex PCR; TCRdb's copy has only in-frame clones and lacks some. V and J calls and clone size follow that table, whereas D and trimming were derived from the DNA. The table shows some 220,000 clones, with just under 85% occurring only once. The material sequenced was peripheral blood. The J gene is TRBJ1-5, the V gene TRBV12-3 or TRBV12-4; D uncertain. This TCR was recovered from a woman in her sixties with active or convalescent COVID-19. The CDR3 reads CASRHGERQPQHF. The CDR3 coding sequence is TGTGCCAGCAGACACGGGGAGAGACAGCCCCAGCATTTT.